The 23 T cell receptor beta chains reported below all come from one sample, sequenced in a study of read filtering for tumor transcriptome and immune sequencing. This library used 300 to 450 ng RNA and molecular barcoded adaptors spanning alpha/delta and beta/gamma chains. TCRdb processed the reads anew with MiXCR; each CDR3 protein has one entry. The data contain fewer than 50,000 distinct CDR3 sequences, around 15% of them singletons. The sample consisted of a population of CD138-negative cells sorted from bone marrow. Receptor source: a donor aged 40 or over with multiple myeloma.

This clonotype has more than one count but fewer than ten. A much larger clone lies a single base off, so this may be a read error. The CDR3 spells CASSRPGPNEKLFF. The CDR3 DNA reads as TGTGCCAGCAGTCGTCCTGGACCTAATGAAAAACTGTTTTTT. The J gene is TRBJ1-4, the V gene TRBV6-1; D gene uncertain. The CDR3 extends over 14 amino acids. With 5 bases removed from V and 3 bases from J, the gap between germline ends came to 10 bases. Germline-derived CDR1 and CDR2 are MNHNS and SASEGT.

With regard to this clonotype: A much larger clone sits a single nucleotide away, making a read error possible. V is TRBV3-1 and J is TRBJ2-1; 7 bases are a match to TRBD2. V was clipped by 3 bases and J by 11 bases; unmatched bases: 4. The CDR3 is made up of 12 amino acids. Germline V gene lookup returns CDR1 LGHDT and CDR2 YNNKEL (reference sequence). The CDR3 region has the DNA TGTGCCAGCAGCCAGACTGGGACTAAGCAGTTCTTC. It yields the protein CASSQTGTKQFF.

This sequence joins TRBV12-3 or TRBV12-4 and TRBJ2-3; D might be TRBD1 (6 bases). The length of the CDR3 is 14 residues. V lost 5 bases and J 5 bases, leaving 14 bases between the germline ends. CDR3 sequence reads: CASSTGPGGDTQYF. The DNA for the CDR3 is TGTGCCAGCAGTACAGGGCCCGGAGGAGATACGCAGTATTTT.

This clonotype has only one observation. The chain uses TRBV6-2 or TRBV6-3 and TRBJ2-7; a weak D match, TRBD2 (6 bases). Germline V gene lookup returns CDR1 MNHEY and CDR2 SVGEGT. V lost 7 bases, J lost 5 bases, and 15 bases lay in between. The length of the CDR3 is 13 residues. CDR3 sequence (DNA): TGTGCCAGCACTGACGGGAGAAGGGACGAGCAGTACTTC. Protein: CASTDGRRDEQYF.

With respect to this clonotype: It may be a read error: a sequence one base away is much more abundant. For the CDR3, the DNA is TGCAGCGTTGAAGAGGCGGTGACTAGCGGGGGCGCAGATACGCAGTATTTT. Protein product: CSVEEAVTSGGADTQYF. The chain carries TRBV29-1 and TRBJ2-3, with 12 bases matching TRBD2. The CDR3 runs to 17 residues. The V gene's germline CDR1 is SQVTM and CDR2 ANQGSEA. V lost 0 bases and J lost 4; bases outside the gene matches: 8.

This clonotype was counted many times. This sequence joins TRBV11-2 and TRBJ2-3, with TRBD2 matching over 10 bases. J was trimmed by 6 bases and V by 3 bases; bases with no gene match: 3. Germline-derived CDR1 and CDR2 are SGHAT and FQNNGV. The CDR3 covers 14 residues. This CDR3 is CASSFGTSADTQYF. In nucleotides, the CDR3 is TGTGCCAGCAGCTTTGGGACTAGCGCGGATACGCAGTATTTT.

This clonotype has more than one count but fewer than ten. This sequence may be a read error, since a much larger clone differs from it by one base. The chain's CDR3 is CASSYGGGEAQYF. DNA for the CDR3: TGTGCCAGCAGTTACGGCGGGGGTGAAGCGCAGTATTTT. The chain couples TRBV6-2 or TRBV6-3 to TRBJ2-3; TRBD2 agrees at 7 bases. The CDR3 contains 13 residues. The ends lost 2 bases at V and 10 bases at J; junction bases unmatched: 6. Germline V gives CDR1 MNHEY, CDR2 SVGEGT.

The CDR3 sequence is CASSPWTGGVNEQFF. The CDR3 DNA reads as TGTGCCAGCAGCCCTTGGACAGGGGGGGTAAATGAGCAGTTCTTC. The chain links TRBV5-5 to TRBJ2-1; TRBD1 matches 10 bases. Germline-derived CDR1 and CDR2 are SGHKS and YYEKEE (reference sequence). V was pared by 4 bases and J by 7 bases, with 8 bases of the junction left unmatched. The CDR3 length is 15 residues.

This clonotype was seen at least ten times. The J gene is TRBJ2-7, the V gene TRBV7-2, with a weak D call TRBD1 (6 bases). CDR3 length: 13 amino acids. V lost 8 bases to trimming and J lost 7 bases, with 18 bases between them. Germline CDR1 is SGHTA and CDR2 is FQGNSA. CDR3 sequence reads: CASVGQLSLEQYF. CDR3 nucleotide sequence: TGTGCCAGCGTCGGACAGCTGTCTTTGGAGCAGTACTTC.

This chain uses TRBV5-1 with TRBJ2-1, with a tentative D call TRBD2 (5 bases). The V end was cut by 7 bases, the J end by 6 bases, with 17 bases between. The CDR3 extends over 14 amino acids. The germline CDR1 and CDR2 sequences are SGHRS and YFSETQ. The CDR3, as DNA: TGCGCCAGCGGTAGTACTAGTCGCCCCAATGAGCAGTTCTTC. Amino acid sequence: CASGSTSRPNEQFF.

The rearrangement uses TRBV30 and TRBJ2-1, with 7 nucleotides matching TRBD2. The V gene's germline CDR1 is GTSNPN and CDR2 SVGIG (reference sequence). CDR3 length: 17 residues. V was pared by 3 bases and J by 3 bases, with 14 bases of the junction left unmatched. In DNA form, the CDR3 reads TGTGCCTGGAGGGGTCGAGTAGCTAGCGGAAACTACAATGAGCAGTTCTTC. Translated: CAWRGRVASGNYNEQFF.

Many counts were recorded for this clonotype. The chain is built from TRBV29-1 and TRBJ2-5, with D perhaps TRBD2 (5 bases). The V end was cut by 3 bases, the J end by 6 bases, with 11 bases between. Germline CDR1 reads SQVTM; CDR2 reads ANQGSEA. The CDR3 runs 12 residues. CDR3 sequence reads: CSVEVQRKTQYF. The CDR3 DNA reads TGCAGCGTTGAGGTCCAGCGGAAGACCCAGTACTTC.

This clonotype appeared many times. The chain links TRBV5-4 to TRBJ2-7, with a tentative D call TRBD1 (6 bases). The CDR3 covers 14 residues. Germline assignment: CDR1 SGHNT and CDR2 YYREEE (reference sequence). Between the trimmed V and J ends, which lost 4 bases and 3 bases, there was a span of 14 bases. The CDR3 reads CASSRGTTYYEQYF. CDR3 bases: TGTGCCAGCAGCCGAGGGACAACCTACTACGAGCAGTACTTC.

Notes on this clonotype: Only one base separates this from a far larger clonotype, so it likely reflects a read error. The J gene is TRBJ1-5, the V gene TRBV6-6, with a tentative D call TRBD1 (6 bases). The ends were cut back, 4 bases at V and 6 bases at J, with 10 bases in the middle. Per the germline V gene, CDR1 is MNHNY and CDR2 is SVGAGI (reference sequence). CDR3 length: 13 amino acids. CDR3 bases: TGTGCCAGCAGTTTAGGGGGGGGTCAGCCCCAGCATTTT. It specifies CASSLGGGQPQHF.

V is TRBV6-5 and J is TRBJ2-5, with D perhaps TRBD2 (5 bases). With 5 bases removed from V and 5 bases from J, the gap between germline ends came to 12 bases. The germline V gene encodes CDR1 MNHEY and CDR2 SVGAGI. The CDR3 sequence is 13 residues long. This CDR3 reads CASSLDFGETQYF. CDR3 in DNA: TGTGCCAGCAGTCTGGACTTCGGGGAGACCCAGTACTTC.

This clonotype was counted at least ten times. The chain couples TRBV5-4 to TRBJ1-5; tentatively, D is TRBD1 (6 bases). V was clipped by 0 bases and J by 5 bases, with 6 bases between them. The CDR3 loop spans 13 amino acids. Germline loops: CDR1 SGHNT, CDR2 YYREEE (reference sequence). The CDR3 DNA follows: TGTGCCAGCAGCTTGGACAGGGATCAGCCCCAGCATTTT. This codes for CASSLDRDQPQHF.

The chain employs TRBV7-3 and TRBJ2-3, with a possible D match to TRBD2 (6 bases). The CDR3 extends over 16 amino acids. The germline V and J ends were trimmed by 2 bases and 1 base, with 13 bases remaining between them. Germline CDR1 reads SGHTA; CDR2 reads FQGTGA. The CDR3 DNA sequence: TGTGCCAGCAGCTTAGATGGGGGGATCGGCACAGATACGCAGTATTTT. Translating gives CASSLDGGIGTDTQYF.

A few counts support this clonotype. A much larger clone sits a single nucleotide away, making a read error possible. This chain joins TRBV15 and TRBJ2-3; D call uncertain. Trimming took 1 base from V and 5 from J, leaving 13 bases between them. Germline V lookup: CDR1 LNHNV, CDR2 YYDKDF (reference sequence). The CDR3 covers 15 residues. CDR3 loop: CATSRALPDGDTQYF. The DNA for the CDR3 is TGTGCCACCAGCAGAGCACTCCCCGATGGAGATACGCAGTATTTT. Full variable domain (remainder filled in from reference TRBV15 and TRBJ2-3): DAMVIQNPRYQVTQFGKPVTLSCSQTLNHNVMYWYQQKSSQAPKLLFHYYDKDFNNEADTPDNFQSRRPNTSFCFLDIRSPGLGDTAMYLCATSRALPDGDTQYFGPGTRLTVL.

This clonotype was observed at least ten times. The chain is built from TRBV28 and TRBJ2-3; D is tentatively TRBD1 or TRBD2 (5 bases each). V was cut by 7 bases and J by 4 bases, with 15 bases left in between. This CDR3 is 14 amino acids long. Germline-derived CDR1 and CDR2 are MDHEN and SYDVKM. The CDR3 here is CASTMDRGADTQYF. In DNA, the CDR3 is TGTGCCAGCACCATGGACCGAGGGGCAGATACGCAGTATTTT.

This clonotype was recorded many times. The V gene is TRBV2, the J gene TRBJ2-2; D unresolved. The V gene's germline CDR1 is SNHLY and CDR2 FYNNEI. The germline V and J ends were trimmed by 8 bases and 1 base, with 8 bases remaining between them. The CDR3 covers 13 residues. CDR3: CASGVRNTGELFF. CDR3 coding DNA: TGTGCCAGCGGGGTGCGGAACACCGGGGAGCTGTTTTTT. Using reference TRBV2 and TRBJ2-2 for the parts outside the CDR3, the full variable domain is EPEVTQTPSHQVTQMGQEVILRCVPISNHLYFYWYRQILGQKVEFLVSFYNNEISEKSEIFDDQFSVERPDGSNFTLKIRSTKLEDSAMYFCASGVRNTGELFFGEGSRLTVL.

This clonotype was seen repeatedly, ten times or more. The rearrangement links TRBV29-1 to TRBJ1-1; D remains ambiguous. The CDR3 runs to 12 residues. The germline V and J ends were trimmed by 4 bases and 5 bases, with 11 bases remaining between them. Germline assignment: CDR1 SQVTM and CDR2 ANQGSEA. The CDR3: CSVGSGRTEAFF. The CDR3 bases are TGCAGCGTTGGAAGCGGACGGACTGAAGCTTTCTTT.

This clonotype was detected ten times or more. The chain couples TRBV12-3 or TRBV12-4 to TRBJ1-1; D not certain. Trimming stripped 7 bases from V and 1 base from J, with 13 bases between. This CDR3 has 14 residues. In DNA form, the CDR3 reads TGTGCCAGCACCCCCGAGGGCAGGAACACTGAAGCTTTCTTT. Its translation is CASTPEGRNTEAFF.

This clonotype occurred many times. J is TRBJ2-5 and V is TRBV29-1, with TRBD2 identical over 7 bases. Germline V gene data show CDR1 as SQVTM and CDR2 as ANQGSEA. The CDR3 extends over 14 amino acids. V shed 4 bases and J 1 base; nucleotides not matched to a gene: 6. The CDR3 DNA reads as TGCAGCGTTGTTAGCGGGCAACTCCAAGAGACCCAGTACTTC. Its protein product is CSVVSGQLQETQYF.